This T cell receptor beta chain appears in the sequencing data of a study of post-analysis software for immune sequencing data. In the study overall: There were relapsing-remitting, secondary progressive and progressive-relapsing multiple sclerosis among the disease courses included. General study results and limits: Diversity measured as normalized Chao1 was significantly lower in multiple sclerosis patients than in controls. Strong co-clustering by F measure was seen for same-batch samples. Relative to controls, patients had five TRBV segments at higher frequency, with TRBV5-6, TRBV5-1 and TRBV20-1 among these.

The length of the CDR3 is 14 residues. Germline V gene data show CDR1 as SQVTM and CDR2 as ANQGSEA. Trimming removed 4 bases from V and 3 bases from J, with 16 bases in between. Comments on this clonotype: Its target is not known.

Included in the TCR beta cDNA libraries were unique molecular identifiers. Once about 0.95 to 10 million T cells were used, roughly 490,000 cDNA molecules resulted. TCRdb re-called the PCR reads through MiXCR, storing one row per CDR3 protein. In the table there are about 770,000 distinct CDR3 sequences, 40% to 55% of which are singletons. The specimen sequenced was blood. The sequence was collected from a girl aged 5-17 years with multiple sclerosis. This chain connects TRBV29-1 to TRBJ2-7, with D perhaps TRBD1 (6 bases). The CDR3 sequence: CSVARTEIHYEQYF. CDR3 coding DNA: TGCAGCGTTGCCCGGACAGAAATTCACTACGAGCAGTACTTC.